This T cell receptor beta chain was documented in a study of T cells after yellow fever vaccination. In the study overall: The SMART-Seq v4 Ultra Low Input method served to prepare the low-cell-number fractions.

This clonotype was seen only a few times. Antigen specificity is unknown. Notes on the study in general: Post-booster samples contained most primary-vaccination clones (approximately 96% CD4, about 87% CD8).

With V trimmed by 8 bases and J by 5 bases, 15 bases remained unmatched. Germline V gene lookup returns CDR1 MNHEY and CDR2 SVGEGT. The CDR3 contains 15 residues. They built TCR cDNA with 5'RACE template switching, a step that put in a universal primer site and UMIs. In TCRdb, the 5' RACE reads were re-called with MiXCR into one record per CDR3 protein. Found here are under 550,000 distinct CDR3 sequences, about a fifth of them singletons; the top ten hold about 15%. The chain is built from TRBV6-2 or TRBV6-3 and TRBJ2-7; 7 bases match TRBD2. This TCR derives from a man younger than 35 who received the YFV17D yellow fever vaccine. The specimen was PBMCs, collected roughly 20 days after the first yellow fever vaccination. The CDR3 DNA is TGTGCCAGCGAAAAAGGGAGGGGCCCTCGGCACGAGCAGTACTTC. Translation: CASEKGRGPRHEQYF.